Following are 18 T cell receptor beta chains from one sample sequenced in a study of PD-L1 blockade in urothelial cancer. The time point denotes: peripheral blood 6 weeks after treatment start. Sequenced by immunoSEQ multiplex PCR; TCRdb stores in-frame clones only, minus some. Here the sample spans 95,000 to 130,000 clones, 85% to 90% being singletons. The sequencing used PBMCs, collected around atezolizumab (anti-PD-L1) treatment. These receptors were collected from a man between 60 and 75 years old with urothelial cancer.

A word on this clone: Additional DNA sequences in this sample encode the identical CDR3. CDR3 nucleotides: TGTGCCAGCAGTTTACCCGGGAACACTGAAGCTTTCTTT. Translated: CASSLPGNTEAFF. The chain couples TRBV27 to TRBJ1-1, with unresolved D. CDR3 length equals 13 residues. Per the germline V gene, CDR1 is MNHEY and CDR2 is SMNVEV (reference sequence). V was clipped by 2 bases and J by 1 base, with 5 bases between them.

The chain has TRBV5-1 and TRBJ2-1, with 9 bases identical to TRBD2. The germline gives CDR1 SGHRS, CDR2 YFSETQ. Trimming removed 1 base from V and 9 bases from J; junction bases left unmatched: 11. The CDR3 runs to 16 residues. Here the CDR3 DNA reads TGCGCCAGCAGCTTGAATAGCGGGAGTATAGGCGGTGAGCAGTTCTTC. Its translation is CASSLNSGSIGGEQFF.

This sequence joins TRBV4-3 and TRBJ2-3; 9 nucleotides align to TRBD2. This CDR3 region has 16 residues. With 2 bases clipped from V and 1 base from J, the junction kept 4 bases outside the gene matches. CDR1 is LGHNA and CDR2 is YSLEER in the germline V gene. The CDR3 region has the DNA TGCGCCAGCAGCCAAAATGGCGGGGGGGGCACAGATACGCAGTATTTT. Translated, it gives CASSQNGGGGTDTQYF.

The rearrangement uses TRBV15 and TRBJ2-5; possible D gene TRBD2, 6 bases. CDR3 length: 16 residues. CDR1 and CDR2 from the germline V gene are LNHNV and YYDKDF (reference sequence). V gave up 0 bases and J gave up 11 bases, with 22 bases separating them. The CDR3 nucleotides read TGTGCCACCAGCAGAGATCGGGGGACCGGGAGTAGCACTCAGTACTTC. Protein product: CATSRDRGTGSSTQYF.

This chain's CDR3 is CASSLAGTGIYGYTF. The CDR3 bases are TGTGCCAGCAGCTTGGCCGGGACAGGGATCTATGGCTACACCTTC. The chain couples TRBV5-4 to TRBJ1-2, with TRBD1 identical over 9 bases. CDR1 and CDR2 from the germline V gene are SGHNT and YYREEE (reference sequence). Trimming took 0 bases from V and 4 from J; bases not matched to a gene: 4. The CDR3 loop spans 15 amino acids. Complete variable domain (other parts from reference TRBV5-4 and TRBJ1-2): ETGVTQSPTHLIKTRGQQVTLRCSSQSGHNTVSWYQQALGQGPQFIFQYYREEENGRGNFPPRFSGLQFPNYSSELNVNALELDDSALYLCASSLAGTGIYGYTFGSGTRLTVV.

This chain links TRBV27 with TRBJ2-5; D is possibly TRBD1 (6 bases). The V gene lost 2 bases and the J gene lost 4 bases, with 20 bases spanning the gap. The germline gives CDR1 MNHEY, CDR2 SMNVEV (reference sequence). The CDR3 loop spans 17 amino acids. In DNA form, the CDR3 reads TGTGCCAGCAGTTTACCCCCCAGACAGGTCGAAGGAGAGACCCAGTACTTC. Protein product: CASSLPPRQVEGETQYF.

This chain links TRBV10-1 with TRBJ2-7, with D unresolved. Per germline, CDR1 WNHNN and CDR2 SYGVQD (reference sequence). V was pared by 4 bases and J by 0 bases, with 13 bases between. CDR3 length: 15 amino acids. As DNA, the CDR3 is TGCGCCAGCAGTGGAACAGCCCTCTTCTCCTACGAGCAGTACTTC. Translating gives CASSGTALFSYEQYF.

The chain couples TRBV28 to TRBJ1-4; 7 nucleotides line up with TRBD1. Losses at the gene ends were 11 bases for V and 3 bases for J; bases not matched to a gene: 3. The CDR3 has 12 amino acids. CDR1 and CDR2 (germline): MDHEN, SYDVKM. CDR3 DNA: TGTGCCTCAGGGGGGTCTAATGAAAAACTGTTTTTT. Protein product: CASGGSNEKLFF.

The rearrangement uses TRBV11-3 and TRBJ2-7; 10 bases match TRBD1. The germline gives CDR1 SGHNT, CDR2 YENEEA. This CDR3 comprises 15 residues. V was clipped by 6 bases and J by 2 bases; unmatched bases: 7. DNA of the CDR3: TGTGCCAGCAGTTACCGGACAGGGGGACCCTACGAGCAGTACTTC. Residues: CASSYRTGGPYEQYF.

The rearrangement links TRBV11-3 to TRBJ2-5; possible D gene TRBD1, 5 bases. This CDR3 region has 15 residues. CDR1 and CDR2 (germline): SGHNT, YENEEA. Between the trimmed V and J ends, which lost 5 bases and 0 bases, there was a span of 13 bases. CDR3 in DNA: TGTGCCAGCAGCACCTCGACAGTACACCAAGAGACCCAGTACTTC. It yields the protein CASSTSTVHQETQYF.

V usage is TRBV2 and J usage is TRBJ2-1; 9 bases align to TRBD2. Germline V gene sequence: CDR1 SNHLY, CDR2 FYNNEI. This CDR3 contains 16 residues. V shed 7 bases and J 1 base; nucleotides not matched to a gene: 8. CDR3 sequence: CASKISGGSSYNEQFF. CDR3 DNA: TGTGCCAGCAAAATTAGCGGGGGTTCTTCCTACAATGAGCAGTTCTTC.

This clone was counted between two and nine times. Its ends do not fully match the called genes, so a read error is possible. The CDR3 loop reads CAWRNRDRTNAEAFF. For the CDR3, the DNA is TGTGCCTGGAGGAACCGGGACAGAACGAACGCTGAAGCTTTCTTT. This chain uses TRBV30 with TRBJ1-1, with 7 positions matching TRBD1. Per germline, CDR1 GTSNPN and CDR2 SVGIG (reference sequence). The CDR3 has 15 residues. Based on the CDR3 plus reference TRBV30 and TRBJ1-1, the full variable domain is SQTIHQWPATLVQPVGSPLSLECTVEGTSNPNLYWYRQAAGRGLQLLFYSVGIGQISSEVPQNLSASRPQDRQFILSSKKLLLSDSGFYLCAWRNRDRTNAEAFFGQGTRLTVV.

The chain has TRBV27 and TRBJ1-2, with 7 bases matching TRBD1. The CDR3 has 14 amino acids. Germline V gene lookup returns CDR1 MNHEY and CDR2 SMNVEV (reference sequence). V trimming: 6 bases; J trimming: 0 bases; junction bases outside the gene matches: 4. The CDR3 protein is CASRAQGTNYGYTF. DNA for the CDR3: TGTGCCAGCAGGGCACAGGGGACTAACTATGGCTACACCTTC.

V gene TRBV4-2 combines with J gene TRBJ2-7, with TRBD1 matching over 7 bases. The J segment lost 2 bases and the V segment lost 3 bases, leaving 7 bases of the junction unmatched. CDR1 LGHNA and CDR2 YNFKEQ come from the germline V gene. This CDR3 has 15 residues. The CDR3 loop reads CASSHSRQGPYEQYF. The DNA for the CDR3 is TGTGCCAGCAGCCACTCCCGACAGGGTCCCTACGAGCAGTACTTC.

The CDR3 loop is CASSVEGTSGGSEQFF. The CDR3 DNA follows: TGTGCCAGCAGTGTCGAGGGGACTAGCGGGGGGAGCGAGCAGTTCTTC. The rearrangement links TRBV2 to TRBJ2-1; the match to TRBD2 covers 15 bases. The CDR3 has 16 amino acids. Germline-derived CDR1 and CDR2 are SNHLY and FYNNEI. V lost 4 bases, J lost 10 bases, and 8 bases stayed unmatched.

The chain has TRBV28 and TRBJ1-1; D perhaps matches TRBD1 (5 bases). The CDR3 is 15 residues long. Germline CDR1 reads MDHEN; CDR2 reads SYDVKM. V was trimmed by 2 bases and J by 5 bases, leaving 15 bases between them. CDR3 sequence reads: CASSLGTREGTEAFF. The CDR3 nucleotides read TGTGCCAGCAGTTTAGGAACCAGGGAAGGAACTGAAGCTTTCTTT. Based on the CDR3 plus reference TRBV28 and TRBJ1-1, the full variable domain is DVKVTQSSRYLVKRTGEKVFLECVQDMDHENMFWYRQDPGLGLRLIYFSYDVKMKEKGDIPEGYSVSREKKERFSLILESASTNQTSMYLCASSLGTREGTEAFFGQGTRLTVV.

The chain combines TRBV6-1 with TRBJ1-1; TRBD1 is a possible D gene (6 bases). CDR3 length: 13 residues. Trimming left V 5 bases short and J 1 base short, with 8 bases between. Germline values: CDR1 MNHNS, CDR2 SASEGT. This CDR3 reads CASSRGGNTEAFF. Here the CDR3 DNA reads TGTGCCAGCAGTAGGGGGGGGAACACTGAAGCTTTCTTT.

This chain connects TRBV30 to TRBJ2-7, with D maybe TRBD1 (5 bases). This CDR3 has 13 amino acids. Germline CDR1 GTSNPN, CDR2 SVGIG (reference sequence). V lost 8 bases and J 6 bases, leaving 20 bases between the germline ends. The CDR3, as DNA: TGTGCCGGGGCCGGAGAGTCCTGGTTCGAGCAGTACTTC. Translating it yields CAGAGESWFEQYF.